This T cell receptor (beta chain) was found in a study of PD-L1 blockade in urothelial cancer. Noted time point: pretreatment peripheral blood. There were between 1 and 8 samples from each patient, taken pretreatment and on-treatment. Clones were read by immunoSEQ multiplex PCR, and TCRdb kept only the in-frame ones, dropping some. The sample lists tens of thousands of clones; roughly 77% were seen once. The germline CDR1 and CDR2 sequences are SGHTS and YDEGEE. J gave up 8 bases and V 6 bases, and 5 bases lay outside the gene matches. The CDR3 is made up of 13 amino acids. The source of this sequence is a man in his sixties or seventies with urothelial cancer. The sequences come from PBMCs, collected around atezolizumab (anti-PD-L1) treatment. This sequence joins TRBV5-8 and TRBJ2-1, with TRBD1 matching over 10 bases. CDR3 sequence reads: CASTDRGHDEQFF. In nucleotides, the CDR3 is TGTGCCAGCACCGACAGGGGGCATGATGAGCAGTTCTTC.